These T cell receptor beta chains were read from a single sample in a study of blood T cells in healthy people across ages. Via MiXCR, TCRdb re-called the 5' RACE reads, giving one row per CDR3 protein. The data hold about 600,000 distinct CDR3 sequences, with 47% observed a single time. Material: blood. The receptors shown here come from a man at least 80 years old in good health. The CDR3 runs from the conserved cysteine through the conserved F or W. The D gene is left open where the match is weak.

d_call v_call cdr3_aa
TRBD1 TRBV7-8 CASSRKGQGLYNSPLHF
. TRBV12-3/TRBV12-4 CASSEQDRQPQHF
TRBD2 TRBV2 CASSEAWSGGPSTDTQYF
. TRBV6-1 CASSPTTPGVSEAFF
. TRBV7-9 CASSRRGYEQYF
TRBD1 TRBV27 CASSRDRGYSPLHF
TRBD2 TRBV20-1 CSAQSSGPETQYF
. TRBV11-1 CASSPQESYEQYF
TRBD2 TRBV20-1 CSVNGLAGGPASTDTQYF
TRBD2 TRBV7-9 CASSLDKTSGPAYYEQYF
TRBD2 TRBV18 CASSPIDTSGPYNEQFF
TRBD2 TRBV7-2 CASSPPGLAGSTDTQYF
. TRBV20-1 CSASPSRPPYEQYF
TRBD1 TRBV6-6 CASSYSTGWDSDGYTF
. TRBV4-1 CASRERAFGWEKLFF
. TRBV6-6 CASRPPNTGELFF
TRBD1 TRBV6-6 CASTETGDLCEQYF
TRBD2 TRBV4-3 CASSQESGRAYEQYF
TRBD2 TRBV20-1 CSARLAGGEQYF
. TRBV12-3/TRBV12-4 CASSFNPENYGYTF
. TRBV5-1 CASSEQGADTQYF
TRBD2 TRBV6-1 CASSELAGGSETQYF
. TRBV4-1 CASSQEGDLWETQYF
. TRBV6-5 CASSDQGDYGYTF